The present entry profiles one TCR beta chain with its context. Researchers prepared the TCRbeta library using unique molecular identifiers, the study reports. TCRdb redid the calling of the PCR reads with MiXCR, one entry per CDR3 protein. The sample has some 500,000 distinct CDR3 sequences, about 17% seen once. Trimming cost V 3 bases and J 6 bases; bases outside gene matches: 5. Germline loops: CDR1 SQVTM, CDR2 ANQGSEA. The length of the CDR3 is 14 residues. This entry comes from a study of T-cell reconstitution after alpha-beta-depleted transplantation in children. This rearrangement joins TRBV29-1 to TRBJ2-2; the match to TRBD1 covers 9 bases. The sequences come from PBMCs from the stem cell graft donor, collected from the stem cell graft. This TCR was sampled from a human donor who donated a stem cell graft to a child with acute lymphoblastic leukemia. CDR3 loop: CSVDMGQGAGELFF. CDR3 nucleotides: TGCAGCGTTGATATGGGACAGGGTGCCGGGGAGCTGTTTTTT.